Listed below are T cell receptor beta chains from one sample, sequenced in a study of T cell responses to AZD1222 COVID-19 vaccine. This table comes from immunoSEQ multiplex PCR, and its TCRdb copy is limited to in-frame clones, with some not included. The sample has fewer than 110,000 clones, 86% seen once. The source material was peripheral blood, sampled on day 0 of AZD1222 vaccination. The source of these receptors is an adult in good health. The CDR3 runs from the conserved cysteine through the conserved F or W. D genes are given only for firm matches. Only some rows state a clone size, as once, few, many or a class for expanded clones.

V	D	J	size	CDR3	DNA
TRBV10-2	NA	TRBJ2-2	NA	CASQRAGELFF	TGCGCCAGCCAACGGGCTGGGGAGCTGTTTTTT
TRBV11-3	TRBD1	TRBJ1-2	NA	CASSFGTGAGYTF	TGTGCCAGCAGCTTCGGGACAGGGGCCGGCTACACCTTC
TRBV2	TRBD1	TRBJ2-7	NA	CATFSGTGGAKQYF	TGTGCCACCTTCAGCGGGACAGGGGGTGCGAAGCAGTACTTC
TRBV27	NA	TRBJ1-2	NA	CASSSSTLPSYTF	TGTGCCAGCAGTTCCTCCACTCTACCCAGCTACACCTTC
TRBV19	NA	TRBJ1-6	NA	CASSMGTEPSYNSPLHF	TGTGCCAGTAGTATGGGAACAGAACCCTCCTATAATTCACCCCTCCACTTT
TRBV3-1/TRBV3-2	NA	TRBJ1-2	few	CASSHTSGAGYGYTF	TGTGCCAGCAGCCACACAAGTGGGGCTGGGTATGGCTACACCTTC
TRBV5-4	NA	TRBJ1-4	NA	CASSQDSQEEKLFF	TGTGCCAGCAGCCAGGACAGCCAGGAGGAAAAACTGTTTTTT
TRBV19	NA	TRBJ1-2	once	CASSGDSGPGYGYTF	TGTGCCAGTAGTGGTGACAGTGGGCCAGGCTATGGCTACACCTTC
TRBV28	TRBD1	TRBJ1-1	NA	CASSPGTGVMTEAFF	TGTGCCAGCAGTCCCGGGACAGGGGTAATGACTGAAGCTTTCTTT
TRBV28	TRBD2	TRBJ2-2	once	CACSRTSGTNTGELFF	TGTGCCTGCTCCCGGACTAGCGGTACGAACACCGGGGAGCTGTTTTTT
TRBV15	NA	TRBJ2-7	NA	CATSRERAVYEQYF	TGTGCCACCAGCAGAGAGAGGGCAGTCTACGAGCAGTACTTC
TRBV12-3/TRBV12-4	NA	TRBJ2-7	many	CASSSPSAYEQYF	TGTGCCAGCAGTTCACCGTCCGCCTACGAGCAGTACTTC
TRBV19	NA	TRBJ2-1	NA	CASSIGGAQYNEQFF	TGTGCCAGTAGTATAGGAGGCGCACAGTACAATGAGCAGTTCTTC
TRBV7-2	TRBD1	TRBJ1-2	NA	CASSSSAQGAGGYTF	TGTGCCAGCAGCTCCTCCGCCCAGGGGGCGGGTGGCTACACCTTC
TRBV6-2/TRBV6-3	NA	TRBJ1-1	once	CASSYSWEDVDTEAFF	TGTGCCAGCAGTTACTCGTGGGAAGATGTGGACACTGAAGCTTTCTTT
TRBV20-1	TRBD2	TRBJ2-3	NA	CSASPGEGRTDTQYF	TGCAGTGCTAGTCCGGGGGAGGGCCGGACAGATACGCAGTATTTT
TRBV14	NA	TRBJ1-1	once	CASSQTLGAEAFF	TGTGCCAGCAGCCAAACACTGGGGGCTGAAGCTTTCTTT
TRBV19	NA	TRBJ1-1	NA	CASSSLSGLNTEAFF	TGTGCCAGTAGTTCCTTATCCGGGTTGAACACTGAAGCTTTCTTT
TRBV28	NA	TRBJ2-5	NA	CASTLGYQETQYF	TGTGCCAGCACCTTAGGGTACCAAGAGACCCAGTACTTC
TRBV3-1/TRBV3-2	NA	TRBJ1-5	once	CASSQRGYQPQHF	TGTGCCAGCAGCCAAAGGGGGTATCAGCCCCAGCATTTT
TRBV3-1/TRBV3-2	NA	TRBJ1-1	NA	CASATGTEAFF	TGTGCCAGCGCAACCGGGACCGAAGCTTTCTTT
TRBV28	NA	TRBJ1-2	NA	CASSFARGYTF	TGTGCCAGCAGTTTCGCCCGGGGCTACACCTTC
TRBV21-1	NA	TRBJ1-2	few	CASSKGHKYYGYTF	TGTGCCAGCAGCAAAGGACATAAATACTATGGCTACACCTTC
TRBV6-2/TRBV6-3	NA	TRBJ2-7	NA	CASSLQGFSYEQYF	TGTGCCAGCAGCTTGCAGGGGTTCTCCTACGAGCAGTACTTC
TRBV7-2	NA	TRBJ2-5	NA	CASSLEVAFVTRETQYF	TGTGCCAGCAGCTTAGAGGTCGCGTTCGTTACAAGAGAGACCCAGTACTTC
TRBV7-7	TRBD2	TRBJ2-7	NA	CASRMTSGNSYEQYF	TGTGCCAGCAGAATGACTAGCGGGAACTCCTACGAGCAGTACTTC
TRBV7-9	TRBD1	TRBJ1-1	NA	CASSLQGAEAFF	TGTGCCAGCAGCTTACAGGGGGCTGAAGCTTTCTTT
TRBV19	NA	TRBJ2-7	NA	CASRYRGENSYEQYF	TGTGCCAGTAGATACCGTGGGGAAAACTCCTACGAGCAGTACTTC
TRBV7-9	NA	TRBJ2-1	NA	CASSQHGTDEQFF	TGTGCCAGCAGCCAACACGGTACGGATGAGCAGTTCTTC
TRBV7-3	NA	TRBJ2-2	NA	CASSLKVNTGELFF	TGTGCCAGCAGCTTAAAAGTTAACACCGGGGAGCTGTTTTTT
TRBV28	TRBD2	TRBJ2-2	few	CASSPPGLAATGELFF	TGTGCCAGCAGTCCACCGGGACTAGCGGCAACCGGGGAGCTGTTTTTT
TRBV15	NA	TRBJ1-2	few	CATSRGYRDGYTF	TGTGCCACCAGCAGAGGGTACAGGGATGGCTACACCTTC
TRBV10-3	TRBD1	TRBJ2-7	NA	CAISPISPRTGYEQYF	TGTGCCATCAGCCCGATCAGTCCTCGGACAGGGTACGAGCAGTACTTC
TRBV28	TRBD1	TRBJ1-5	NA	CASSSSPPPGGNGNQPQHF	TGTGCCAGCAGTTCCTCCCCGCCCCCAGGGGGTAATGGCAATCAGCCCCAGCATTTT
TRBV9	NA	TRBJ1-4	NA	CASSVDAGLGEEKLFF	TGTGCCAGCAGCGTAGATGCAGGGCTGGGGGAGGAAAAACTGTTTTTT
TRBV7-2	NA	TRBJ2-1	NA	CASSLNPLYNEQFF	TGTGCCAGCAGCTTAAATCCGCTTTACAATGAGCAGTTCTTC
TRBV28	TRBD1	TRBJ1-2	NA	CASTPPTGLGYGYTF	TGTGCCAGCACCCCCCCGACAGGGTTGGGCTATGGCTACACCTTC
TRBV6-2/TRBV6-3	NA	TRBJ2-6	NA	CASSPRGALRANVLTF	TGTGCCAGCAGCCCTCGGGGGGCGCTAAGGGCCAACGTCCTGACTTTC
TRBV14	NA	TRBJ2-4	NA	CASSQAAGTNIQYF	TGTGCCAGCAGCCAAGCGGCAGGGACGAACATTCAGTACTTC
TRBV5-5	NA	TRBJ2-7	many	CASSPSYGYEQYF	TGTGCCAGCAGCCCCTCGTATGGCTACGAGCAGTACTTC
TRBV5-1	NA	TRBJ2-7	few	CASSLTQQYEQYF	TGCGCCAGCAGCTTGACCCAACAGTACGAGCAGTACTTC
TRBV14	TRBD1	TRBJ1-2	NA	CASSQDRNYGYTF	TGTGCCAGCAGCCAGGACAGGAACTATGGCTACACCTTC
TRBV11-2	TRBD2	TRBJ2-1	NA	CASSFGTSGSNEQFF	TGTGCCAGCAGCTTTGGGACTAGCGGATCTAATGAGCAGTTCTTC
TRBV28	TRBD1	TRBJ2-3	NA	CASSPQAGTGLYTDTQYF	TGTGCCAGCAGTCCCCAAGCCGGGACAGGGCTTTACACAGATACGCAGTATTTT
TRBV19	NA	TRBJ2-3	NA	CASSPGTPSTDTQYF	TGTGCCAGTAGTCCCGGGACTCCTAGCACAGATACGCAGTATTTT